The 24 T cell receptor beta chains below were found in one sample sequenced in a study of cytomegalovirus exposure and HLA in healthy donors. PCR was performed using 60 Vbeta and 13 Jbeta primers. Some clones are missing from TCRdb's copy, which holds only in-frame ones; the method was immunoSEQ multiplex PCR. The table records about 190,000 clones, roughly 80% of them present only once. The material sequenced was PBMCs. Receptors originate from a woman aged 18-29 years in good health and CMV-seronegative.

This clone was seen a single time. The genes are TRBV18 and TRBJ1-1; D gene unclear. V lost 2 bases to trimming and J lost 6 bases, with 10 bases between them. The CDR3 runs to 13 residues. From germline, CDR1 is KGHSH and CDR2 LQKENI. DNA for the CDR3: TGTGCCAGCTCACCAGATACGGTGGCTGAAGCTTTCTTT. Its protein is CASSPDTVAEAFF.

The rearrangement joins TRBV29-1 to TRBJ1-1; D perhaps matches TRBD1 (6 bases). The CDR3 has 15 amino acids. Germline V gene lookup returns CDR1 SQVTM and CDR2 ANQGSEA. Trimming removed 6 bases at V and 1 base at J, with 18 bases between. DNA of the CDR3: TGCAGCGTGTTTGGGGACACCCTCTCGAACACTGAAGCTTTCTTT. Amino acid sequence: CSVFGDTLSNTEAFF.

V is TRBV5-6 and J is TRBJ1-2, with D hard to call. The CDR3 consists of 16 residues. Germline V gives CDR1 SGHDT, CDR2 YYEEEE. The V and J ends lost 3 bases and 8 bases respectively, with 23 bases between them. The CDR3 nucleotides read TGTGCCAGCAGCTATGGGGAGGATACCCTCAGCATGGGCTACACCTTC. Protein: CASSYGEDTLSMGYTF. The whole variable domain, filled in from reference TRBV5-6 and TRBJ1-2, reads DAGVTQSPTHLIKTRGQQVTLRCSPKSGHDTVSWYQQALGQGPQFIFQYYEEEERQRGNFPDRFSGHQFPNYSSELNVNALLLGDSALYLCASSYGEDTLSMGYTFGSGTRLTVV.

This rearrangement joins TRBV7-2 to TRBJ1-1, with a possible D match to TRBD1 (6 bases). The CDR3 sequence is 13 residues long. Germline-derived CDR1 and CDR2 are SGHTA and FQGNSA. Trimming took 4 bases from V and 9 from J, leaving 15 bases between them. For the CDR3, the DNA is TGTGCCAGCAGCTCGTCCCCAGGGGTAAAAGCTTTCTTT. Translating it yields CASSSSPGVKAFF. The variable domain in full, with the rest retrieved from reference TRBV7-2 and TRBJ1-1, is GAGVSQSPSNKVTEKGKDVELRCDPISGHTALYWYRQSLGQGLEFLIYFQGNSAPDKSGLPSDRFSAERTGGSVSTLTIQRTQQEDSAVYLCASSSSPGVKAFFGQGTRLTVV.

This chain links TRBV15 with TRBJ2-5, with 15 bases identical to TRBD2. Trimming cost V 0 bases and J 5 bases; bases outside gene matches: 13. This CDR3 has 20 amino acids. The germline gives CDR1 LNHNV, CDR2 YYDKDF (reference sequence). CDR3 sequence reads: CATSRDRKGTSGRWGETQYF. In DNA, the CDR3 is TGTGCCACCAGCAGAGATAGAAAGGGGACTAGCGGGAGGTGGGGGGAGACCCAGTACTTC.

The chain links TRBV6-5 to TRBJ2-1; D might be TRBD2 (5 bases). This CDR3 is 15 amino acids long. Trimming removed 0 bases at V and 5 bases at J, with 11 bases between. Germline values: CDR1 MNHEY, CDR2 SVGAGI. The CDR3 is CASSYSREINNEQFF. In nucleotides, the CDR3 is TGTGCCAGCAGTTACTCGAGGGAAATCAACAATGAGCAGTTCTTC.

The rearrangement uses TRBV7-8 and TRBJ1-6; D is unresolved. V was clipped by 4 bases and J by 7 bases, with 20 bases between them. Germline V gene sequence: CDR1 SGHVS, CDR2 FQNEAQ. CDR3 length: 17 residues. The CDR3 region has the DNA TGTGCCAGCAGCTCACTCCATCCGCCAGCGTCGAATTCACCCCTCCACTTT. Its protein is CASSSLHPPASNSPLHF.

The J gene is TRBJ1-5, the V gene TRBV10-3; D is ambiguous. V was pared by 5 bases and J by 3 bases, with 11 bases between. The germline V gene encodes CDR1 ENHRY and CDR2 SYGVKD. The length of the CDR3 is 14 residues. The CDR3 nucleotides read TGTGCCATCAGTCTCAACGGTCACAATCAGCCCCAGCATTTT. Its translation is CAISLNGHNQPQHF.

This clone was observed once. This chain uses TRBV30 with TRBJ2-3, with D perhaps TRBD2 (5 bases). The V gene lost 3 bases and the J gene lost 2 bases, with 12 bases spanning the gap. Germline CDR1 GTSNPN, CDR2 SVGIG (reference sequence). The CDR3 is made up of 14 amino acids. The CDR3 nucleotides read TGTGCCTGGAGCGCGGACTGGCTCACAGATACGCAGTATTTT. Translating it yields CAWSADWLTDTQYF.

The genes are TRBV10-2 and TRBJ1-5; D remains ambiguous. Trimming cost V 2 bases and J 5 bases, with 19 bases left between them. The CDR3 is 17 amino acids. Germline lookup yields CDR1 WSHSY and CDR2 SAAADI. DNA for the CDR3: TGCGCCAGCAGTGAGAGAAGCGGCGCGTGGGAGTATCAGCCCCAGCATTTT. It translates to CASSERSGAWEYQPQHF.

This clone was seen only a few times. J is TRBJ2-1 and V is TRBV4-2; no firm D call. The CDR3 runs to 15 residues. Between the trimmed V and J ends, which lost 0 bases and 2 bases, there was a span of 8 bases. Germline CDR1 and CDR2: LGHNA and YNFKEQ. The CDR3 nucleotides read TGTGCCAGCAGCCAAGAGCGGCAGCCCTACAATGAGCAGTTCTTC. This codes for CASSQERQPYNEQFF.

The chain has TRBV5-1 and TRBJ2-3; 8 nucleotides agree with TRBD2. After removal of 0 bases from V and 0 bases from J, the junction contained 6 bases not matched to a gene. Per germline, CDR1 SGHRS and CDR2 YFSETQ. The CDR3 runs to 17 residues. The CDR3 DNA sequence: TGCGCCAGCAGCTTGGGGAGCGGGAGTTCTAGCACAGATACGCAGTATTTT. This translates into CASSLGSGSSSTDTQYF.

The chain couples TRBV14 to TRBJ2-5, with 10 bases fitting TRBD2. The CDR3 length is 15 residues. CDR1 is SGHDN, CDR2 FVKESK, per germline. V dropped 0 bases and J dropped 9; count of bases not matched to a gene: 7. CDR3 coding DNA: TGTGCCAGCAGCCAAGAGTATCTAGCGGGAGTTTCCCAGTACTTC. Its protein product is CASSQEYLAGVSQYF.

This chain joins TRBV27 and TRBJ1-5, with 7 bases lining up with TRBD1. J gave up 7 bases and V 6 bases, and 6 bases lay outside the gene matches. Per the germline V gene, CDR1 is MNHEY and CDR2 is SMNVEV (reference sequence). The CDR3 contains 13 residues. Here the CDR3 DNA reads TGTGCCAGCAGAAAAACAGGGGTACAGCCCCAGCATTTT. Translation gives CASRKTGVQPQHF.

V and J are TRBV28 and TRBJ1-5; D gene uncertain. This CDR3 is built from 13 residues. Germline loops: CDR1 MDHEN, CDR2 SYDVKM. Trimming removed 7 bases at V and 6 bases at J, with 13 bases between. This CDR3 is CASTVALTQPQHF. As DNA, the CDR3 is TGTGCCAGCACAGTCGCCTTAACTCAGCCCCAGCATTTT.

The J gene is TRBJ2-1, the V gene TRBV2; possible D gene TRBD2, 6 bases. The CDR3 has 15 residues. The germline CDR1 and CDR2 sequences are SNHLY and FYNNEI. V lost 9 bases to trimming and J lost 5 bases, with 20 bases between them. The CDR3 loop reads CASRPAASEDNEQFF. The DNA for the CDR3 is TGTGCCAGTAGGCCTGCGGCTAGCGAAGACAATGAGCAGTTCTTC.

This rearrangement joins TRBV18 to TRBJ1-3; D not certain. Germline loops: CDR1 KGHSH, CDR2 LQKENI. The CDR3 has 15 amino acids. V lost 0 bases to trimming and J lost 2 bases, with 8 bases between them. CDR3 sequence (DNA): TGTGCCAGCTCACCACCGATGCGGGCTGGAAACACCATATATTTT. Translating it yields CASSPPMRAGNTIYF. Supplemented by reference TRBV18 and TRBJ1-3, the full variable domain reads NAGVMQNPRHLVRRRGQEARLRCSPMKGHSHVYWYRQLPEEGLKFMVYLQKENIIDESGMPKERFSAEFPKEGPSILRIQQVVRGDSAAYFCASSPPMRAGNTIYFGEGSWLTVV.

The genes are TRBV7-2 and TRBJ2-6, with a weak D call TRBD1 (5 bases). Per germline, CDR1 SGHTA and CDR2 FQGNSA. Trimming shortened V by 1 base and J by 4 bases, and 11 bases separated the two germline ends. This CDR3 has 16 amino acids. CDR3 sequence reads: CASSLGPGRGANVLTF. The CDR3 DNA reads TGTGCCAGCAGCTTAGGACCAGGGCGAGGGGCCAACGTCCTGACTTTC. Full variable domain (outside the CDR3, taken from reference TRBV7-2 and TRBJ2-6): GAGVSQSPSNKVTEKGKDVELRCDPISGHTALYWYRQSLGQGLEFLIYFQGNSAPDKSGLPSDRFSAERTGGSVSTLTIQRTQQEDSAVYLCASSLGPGRGANVLTFGAGSRLTVL.

The genes are TRBV30 and TRBJ2-3; TRBD2 might be the D (6 bases). The length of the CDR3 is 16 residues. V gave up 5 bases and J gave up 7 bases, with 25 bases separating them. Germline CDR1 and CDR2: GTSNPN and SVGIG (reference sequence). In DNA, the CDR3 is TGTGCCTGGGCGGGACCCTTCTTCGGAGGAGGAAATACGCAGTATTTT. It yields the protein CAWAGPFFGGGNTQYF.

This rearrangement joins TRBV30 to TRBJ1-4; TRBD1 might be the D (5 bases). The CDR3 is made up of 14 amino acids. Germline-derived CDR1 and CDR2 are GTSNPN and SVGIG (reference sequence). Between the trimmed V and J ends, which lost 1 base and 6 bases, there was a span of 12 bases. The CDR3 is CAWSAPGGYEKLFF. The CDR3 coding sequence is TGTGCCTGGAGTGCCCCGGGGGGGTATGAAAAACTGTTTTTT.

This chain uses TRBV4-1 with TRBJ2-7; D is perhaps TRBD1 (8 bases). Germline CDR1 MGHRA, CDR2 YSYEKL. The CDR3 length is 14 residues. V was pared by 4 bases and J by 4 bases, with 14 bases between. The CDR3 DNA sequence: TGCGCCAGCAGCCGAGAACAGGGGGGGTACGAGCAGTACTTC. Protein product: CASSREQGGYEQYF.

This chain joins TRBV6-6 and TRBJ2-7; TRBD2 matches at 9 bases. With 6 bases clipped from V and 4 bases from J, the junction kept 10 bases outside the gene matches. The CDR3 loop spans 15 amino acids. Germline CDR1 reads MNHNY; CDR2 reads SVGAGI (reference sequence). The CDR3 DNA reads TGTGCCAGCAGACCCCTTAGCGGGAGTGCTTACGAGCAGTACTTC. Protein: CASRPLSGSAYEQYF.

CDR3 DNA sequence: TGTGCCAGCTCACCACTAGGGGTCTCTGGAAACACCATATATTTT. Translation gives CASSPLGVSGNTIYF. The gene calls are TRBV18 and TRBJ1-3, with D possibly being TRBD1 (5 bases). Trimming removed 1 base from V and 0 bases from J, with 7 bases in between. The germline V gene has CDR1 KGHSH and CDR2 LQKENI. The CDR3 loop spans 15 amino acids.

This chain uses TRBV7-9 with TRBJ1-2; the D gene is possibly TRBD1 (5 bases). This CDR3 is 14 amino acids long. Germline V lookup: CDR1 SEHNR, CDR2 FQNEAQ (reference sequence). V was shortened by 1 base and J by 3 bases, with 9 bases between the two germline ends. The CDR3 DNA follows: TGTGCCAGCAGCTTAGTCGGGGGATACTATGGCTACACCTTC. Residues: CASSLVGGYYGYTF.